The 19 T cell receptor beta chains below come from one sample, sequenced in a study of response to subunit inactivated influenza vaccine. One entry per CDR3 protein results from TCRdb running MiXCR on the RT-PCR reads. The table lists fewer than 700,000 distinct CDR3 sequences, roughly 13% of them singletons. Sequenced here: PBMCs from blood, sampled roughly 47 days after vaccination. These receptors were collected from a man aged 45-65 years who received an inactivated influenza vaccine.

This clonotype turned up a few times. The chain couples TRBV10-3 to TRBJ1-5; no reliable D call. The CDR3 runs to 12 residues. The germline V gene has CDR1 ENHRY and CDR2 SYGVKD. Trimming pared 3 bases from V and 2 bases from J, leaving 2 bases between. Here the CDR3 reads CAISDGNQPQHF. In DNA form, the CDR3 reads TGTGCCATCAGTGACGGCAATCAGCCCCAGCATTTT.

This clonotype was recorded a few times. The chain is built from TRBV2 and TRBJ1-2; D gene uncertain. The CDR3 extends over 12 amino acids. The germline V gene encodes CDR1 SNHLY and CDR2 FYNNEI. The V end lost 7 bases, the J end lost 6 bases, and 12 bases lay between the germline ends. The CDR3 reads CASIGPGNGYTF. CDR3 bases: TGTGCCAGCATCGGACCCGGCAATGGCTACACCTTC.

The rearrangement uses TRBV7-9 and TRBJ2-2, with 8 bases that match TRBD1. Germline lookup yields CDR1 SEHNR and CDR2 FQNEAQ (reference sequence). The CDR3 runs 15 residues. The junction had 8 bases not matched to a gene; V was cut back by 5 bases and J by 6 bases. The CDR3 nucleotides read TGTGCCAGCAGCCTTATATTGACAGGGGCCGGGGAGCTGTTTTTT. It encodes CASSLILTGAGELFF. Supplemented by reference TRBV7-9 and TRBJ2-2, the full variable domain reads DTGVSQNPRHKITKRGQNVTFRCDPISEHNRLYWYRQTLGQGPEFLTYFQNEAQLEKSRLLSDRFSAERPKGSFSTLEIQRTEQGDSAMYLCASSLILTGAGELFFGEGSRLTVL.

This chain links TRBV6-2 or TRBV6-3 with TRBJ1-5, with TRBD1 identical over 8 bases. The CDR3 has 13 amino acids. Germline V gene lookup returns CDR1 MNHEY and CDR2 SVGEGT. V lost 10 bases to trimming and J lost 4 bases; unmatched junction nucleotides: 6. Written as DNA, the CDR3 is TGTGCCACTCGGGACAGGAGGAATCAGCCCCAGCATTTT. Protein sequence: CATRDRRNQPQHF.

This clonotype was detected ten times or more. The chain uses TRBV7-2 and TRBJ2-1; D is possibly TRBD2 (7 bases). This CDR3 contains 16 residues. V was pared by 5 bases and J by 4 bases, with 18 bases between. From germline, CDR1 is SGHTA and CDR2 FQGNSA. CDR3 nucleotide sequence: TGTGCCAGCAGCCTCGAGGGGGGGGCTGGTTACAATGAGCAGTTCTTC. Protein sequence: CASSLEGGAGYNEQFF.

The V gene is TRBV5-6, the J gene TRBJ1-5, with D perhaps TRBD1 (6 bases). Deletions cut 5 bases from V and 1 base from J, with 13 bases between. The CDR3 is 15 residues long. The V gene's germline CDR1 is SGHDT and CDR2 YYEEEE. The CDR3 is CASSLWGRSNQPQHF. In DNA form, the CDR3 reads TGTGCCAGCAGTTTATGGGGGCGAAGCAATCAGCCCCAGCATTTT.

This clonotype was counted many times. The chain is built from TRBV11-2 and TRBJ2-6; 8 nucleotides agree with TRBD2. V lost 1 base, J lost 3 bases, and 8 bases stayed unmatched. This CDR3 region has 18 residues. The germline V gene encodes CDR1 SGHAT and CDR2 FQNNGV. DNA of the CDR3: TGTGCCAGCAGCTTAGTTAGCGGGATAGGCGGTGGGGCCAACGTCCTGACTTTC. Its translation is CASSLVSGIGGGANVLTF.

V gene TRBV27 combines with J gene TRBJ2-2; 10 nucleotides match TRBD2. This CDR3 region has 17 residues. The V segment lost 5 bases and the J segment 4 bases; nucleotides outside the gene matches: 10. Per germline, CDR1 MNHEY and CDR2 SMNVEV (reference sequence). CDR3 in DNA: TGTGCCAGCAGTCCCCTAGCGGGAGATGGGGCCACCGGGGAGCTGTTTTTT. The encoded protein is CASSPLAGDGATGELFF.

This clonotype has just a few counts. The chain uses TRBV7-9 and TRBJ2-1, with D perhaps assigned TRBD1 or TRBD2 (6 bases each). The CDR3 runs 15 residues. Trimming left V 3 bases short and J 2 bases short, with 11 bases between. Germline V lookup: CDR1 SEHNR, CDR2 FQNEAQ (reference sequence). CDR3 DNA sequence: TGTGCCAGCAGCTTGTGGCGGGACACCTACAATGAGCAGTTCTTC. Protein product: CASSLWRDTYNEQFF.

V is TRBV5-1 and J is TRBJ2-5; 11 bases align to TRBD1. J lost 4 bases, V lost 0 bases, and 5 bases had no gene match. This CDR3 is built from 16 residues. Germline V lookup: CDR1 SGHRS, CDR2 YFSETQ. Here the CDR3 DNA reads TGCGCCAGCAGCTTGGAAGGACAGGGGGCCGGAGAGACCCAGTACTTC. Protein sequence: CASSLEGQGAGETQYF.

This clonotype was seen many times. The chain uses TRBV5-1 and TRBJ1-3; a weak D match, TRBD1 (6 bases). Trimming pared 0 bases from V and 2 bases from J, leaving 9 bases between. Germline CDR1 and CDR2: SGHRS and YFSETQ. The CDR3 is made up of 15 amino acids. The chain's CDR3 is CASSLADRTGNTIYF. The CDR3 DNA reads TGCGCCAGCAGCTTGGCCGACAGGACTGGAAACACCATATATTTT.

This clonotype was recorded at least ten times. The chain combines TRBV5-5 with TRBJ2-4, with 7 bases that match TRBD1. The CDR3 extends over 18 amino acids. The ends lost 3 bases at V and 0 bases at J; junction bases unmatched: 12. The germline V gene has CDR1 SGHKS and CDR2 YYEKEE (reference sequence). As DNA, the CDR3 is TGTGCCAGCAGCTGGGACAGAATTACATCGCTAGCCAAAAACATTCAGTACTTC. It is translated as CASSWDRITSLAKNIQYF.

This clonotype was counted only a few times. The chain carries TRBV10-3 and TRBJ2-7; 13 bases align to TRBD2. Germline V lookup: CDR1 ENHRY, CDR2 SYGVKD. The ends lost 6 bases at V and 2 bases at J; junction bases unmatched: 7. The CDR3 length is 16 residues. The CDR3 loop reads CAISGTSGRAAYEQYF. DNA of the CDR3: TGTGCCATCAGCGGAACTAGCGGGAGGGCCGCCTACGAGCAGTACTTC.

This clonotype was recorded at least ten times. V usage is TRBV7-2 and J usage is TRBJ2-7; D remains unclear. The CDR3 totals 14 residues. The V end lost 4 bases, the J end lost 0 bases, and 10 bases lay between the germline ends. CDR1 SGHTA and CDR2 FQGNSA come from the germline V gene. CDR3 coding DNA: TGTGCCAGCAGCTACAGTGGGGTCTCCTACGAGCAGTACTTC. This codes for CASSYSGVSYEQYF.

This clonotype was seen repeatedly, ten times or more. The V and J genes are TRBV11-2 and TRBJ2-1; D is ambiguous. Trimming left V 5 bases short and J 3 bases short, with 11 bases between. Germline assignment: CDR1 SGHAT and CDR2 FQNNGV. The CDR3 extends over 14 amino acids. Here the CDR3 reads CASSIRVGYNEQFF. In nucleotides, the CDR3 is TGTGCCAGCAGCATCCGGGTCGGCTACAATGAGCAGTTCTTC.

This clonotype was counted a single time. The V gene is TRBV19, the J gene TRBJ2-7; D is possibly TRBD1 (6 bases). The V end was cut by 2 bases, the J end by 3 bases, with 11 bases between. In germline, CDR1 is LNHDA, CDR2 SQIVND (reference sequence). The CDR3 extends over 14 amino acids. In DNA, the CDR3 is TGTGCCAGTAGTATAACTGGGGGCAACTACGAGCAGTACTTC. Protein product: CASSITGGNYEQYF.

This clonotype was observed at least ten times. V usage is TRBV11-2 and J usage is TRBJ1-3; tentative D call: TRBD1 (5 bases). The V gene lost 3 bases and the J gene lost 1 base, with 13 bases spanning the gap. CDR3 length: 16 amino acids. The germline V gene encodes CDR1 SGHAT and CDR2 FQNNGV. CDR3 sequence: CASSFQGRGSGNTIYF. The DNA of the CDR3 is TGTGCCAGCAGCTTTCAGGGCCGGGGATCTGGAAACACCATATATTTT.

This clonotype was seen only a few times. J is TRBJ2-6 and V is TRBV6-2 or TRBV6-3; 9 bases map to TRBD1. Germline V gene data show CDR1 as MNHEY and CDR2 as SVGEGT. Germline trimming cut 0 bases from V and 0 bases from J; bases unmatched to any gene: 3. The CDR3 is made up of 18 amino acids. CDR3 loop: CASSYSRDRVSGANVLTF. CDR3 bases: TGTGCCAGCAGTTACTCGAGGGACAGGGTCTCTGGGGCCAACGTCCTGACTTTC.

This clonotype was seen at least ten times. The chain links TRBV7-2 to TRBJ2-5; D perhaps matches TRBD2 (6 bases). Germline values: CDR1 SGHTA, CDR2 FQGNSA. The V and J ends lost 2 bases and 4 bases respectively, with 11 bases between them. CDR3 length equals 14 residues. CDR3 DNA sequence: TGTGCCAGCAGCTTAACGGGAGAGGTAGAGACCCAGTACTTC. Translation gives CASSLTGEVETQYF. Using reference TRBV7-2 and TRBJ2-5 for the parts outside the CDR3, the full variable domain is GAGVSQSPSNKVTEKGKDVELRCDPISGHTALYWYRQSLGQGLEFLIYFQGNSAPDKSGLPSDRFSAERTGGSVSTLTIQRTQQEDSAVYLCASSLTGEVETQYFGPGTRLLVL.